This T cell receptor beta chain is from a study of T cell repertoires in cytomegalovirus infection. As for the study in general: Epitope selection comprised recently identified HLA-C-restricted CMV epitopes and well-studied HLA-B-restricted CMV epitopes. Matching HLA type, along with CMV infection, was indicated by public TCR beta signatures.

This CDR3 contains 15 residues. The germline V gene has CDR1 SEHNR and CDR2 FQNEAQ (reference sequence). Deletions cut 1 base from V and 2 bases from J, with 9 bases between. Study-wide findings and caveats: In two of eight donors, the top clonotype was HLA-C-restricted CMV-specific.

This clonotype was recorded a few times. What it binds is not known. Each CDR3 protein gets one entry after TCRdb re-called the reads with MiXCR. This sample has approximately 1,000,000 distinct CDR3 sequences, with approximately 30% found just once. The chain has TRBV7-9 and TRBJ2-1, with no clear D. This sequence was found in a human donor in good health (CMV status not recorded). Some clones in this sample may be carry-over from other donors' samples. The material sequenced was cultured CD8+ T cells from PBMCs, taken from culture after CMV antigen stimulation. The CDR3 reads CASSLVARTYNEQFF. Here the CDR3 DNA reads TGTGCCAGCAGCTTAGTGGCGAGGACCTACAATGAGCAGTTCTTC.